One and the same sample provided the 2 T cell receptor beta chains below, sequenced in a study of CD8 T cells in ankylosing spondylitis. TCRdb itself ran the 5' RACE reads through MiXCR, one entry per CDR3 protein. The data contain 350,000 or so distinct CDR3 sequences, roughly 14% of them singletons. Material: blood, either unsorted or a sorted T cell fraction (not recorded which). The origin of the receptors is a male donor with ankylosing spondylitis or in good health (not recorded which).

This clonotype has more than one count but fewer than ten. This chain uses TRBV7-8 with TRBJ1-5, with 12 bases aligning to TRBD1. With V trimmed by 8 bases and J by 5 bases, 7 bases remained unmatched. Germline CDR1 SGHVS, CDR2 FQNEAQ. CDR3 size: 15 residues. The CDR3 sequence is CASGGTGGNHQPQHF. The DNA of the CDR3 is TGTGCCAGCGGGGGGACAGGGGGCAACCATCAGCCCCAGCATTTT.

This clonotype was seen a few times. The rearrangement uses TRBV6-1 and TRBJ2-7; 7 bases are a match to TRBD2. The V gene end was trimmed by 6 bases and the J gene end by 0 bases; junction bases not matched to a gene: 8. The CDR3 is made up of 15 amino acids. The germline CDR1 and CDR2 sequences are MNHNS and SASEGT. The DNA of the CDR3 is TGTGCCAGCAGCCGCCTGGGGGGGGGCTCCTACGAGCAGTACTTC. Residues: CASSRLGGGSYEQYF.